This TCR beta chain is drawn from a study of human T cells and chemical hapten exposure. MiXCR was run by TCRdb on the RACE reads, yielding one entry per CDR3 protein. This table has tens of thousands of distinct CDR3 sequences, around 12% appearing once. Time point in this sample: pre-sensitization, week 0. This sample's treatment: therapeutic diphenylcyclopropenone sensitization with weekly scalp DPC. CDR1 is MDHEN and CDR2 is SYDVKM in the germline V gene. The CDR3 totals 12 residues. A remark on this clonotype: Relative to the germline gene, one junction end is altered; a read error may explain this.

This clonotype was sampled from a woman aged 25 to 39 with alopecia areata. Some clones in this sample may be carry-over from other donors' samples. The sample was whole blood, taken in connection with sensitization to the hapten diphenylcyclopropenone (DPC). V usage is TRBV28 and J usage is TRBJ2-7; no clear D gene. CDR3 in amino acids: CVSKKGLYEQYF. In DNA form, the CDR3 reads TGTGTCAGCAAAAAAGGTCTCTACGAGCAGTACTTC.